The source of this T cell receptor (beta chain) is a study of shared clonotypes between healthy human individuals. Study details: Three CD4 naive, three CD4 memory, two CD8 naive and one CD8 memory plate were used per donor. Study outcomes and limitations: Clonotype sharing levels among donors were expected to vary with sequencing depth. Sequencing of the sorted subsets was shown by rarefaction to be incomplete despite large depth.

How the authors handled the data: ImmunoSEQ supplied junction-only sequences lacking quality scores, so filtering was different. The repertoire was sequenced with immunoSEQ multiplex PCR; TCRdb's copy has only in-frame clones and lacks some. The DNA was the basis for D and trimming; V, J and clone size are from that table. The sample consists of under 2,000,000 clones, just under 95% of them appearing once. Remarks on this clone: What it recognizes is unknown.

The naive CD8 population came from CD45RO-negative cells selected for CCR7, without terminally differentiated effector memory CD45RA+ cells. The sequenced material came from naive CD8+ T cells sorted from blood. The source is a man younger than 35 in good health.

CDR3 sequence reads: CAWSVQDTGNTIYF. Written as DNA, the CDR3 is TGTGCCTGGAGTGTACAGGACACAGGAAACACCATATATTTT. The gene calls are TRBV30 and TRBJ1-3; D possibly corresponds to TRBD1 (5 bases). The CDR3 loop spans 14 amino acids. CDR1 and CDR2 from the germline V gene are GTSNPN and SVGIG (reference sequence). V was clipped by 0 bases and J by 4 bases, with 10 bases between them.